This entry features one TCR beta chain sequence. These data come from a study of blood T cells in healthy people across ages. Donor samples were obtained from healthy Caucasian individuals from Russia, aged about 6 to 95. The CDR3 contains 11 residues. CDR1 and CDR2 from the germline V gene are DFQATT and SNEGSKA (reference sequence). Primers used in a second PCR of about 7 to 11 cycles were a sample-barcoded 5' primer and a J-beta primer mix. Every individual sample yielded 2.5 million or more paired-end reads (each containing CDR3). One entry per CDR3 protein, called by TCRdb with MiXCR from the 5' RACE reads. The table lists 1.5 million to 2 million distinct CDR3 sequences, 49% of them singletons, with around 2.1% in the top ten.

The gene calls are TRBV20-1 and TRBJ2-3; D not resolved. The TCR sequence derives from a woman in her thirties or forties in good health. The source material was blood. CDR3 nucleotide sequence: TGCTGTTCGGAGAGCGCAGATACGCAGTATTTT. Translating gives CCSESADTQYF.